One and the same sample provided the 5 T cell receptor beta chains below, sequenced in a study of response to subunit inactivated influenza vaccine. TCRdb recomputed calls from the RT-PCR reads with MiXCR, one row per CDR3 protein. The top ten hold 10% to 15% of the sample, which has around 570,000 distinct CDR3 sequences, 6.5% to 8% seen once. Sequenced here: PBMCs from blood, sampled roughly 24 months after vaccination. The receptors here all came from a man in his fifties or sixties who received an inactivated influenza vaccine.

This clonotype was seen a handful of times. The chain joins TRBV4-2 to TRBJ2-2, with 7 bases that match TRBD1. CDR1 is LGHNA and CDR2 is YNFKEQ in the germline V gene. The CDR3 runs 15 residues. Trimming took 1 base from V and 7 from J; bases not matched to a gene: 6. The CDR3 DNA is TGTGCCAGCAGCCAAGTTCAGGGGGATCGCGGGGAGCTGTTTTTT. Its translation is CASSQVQGDRGELFF.

This clonotype was counted between two and nine times. This sequence joins TRBV20-1 and TRBJ2-7, with 10 bases lining up with TRBD2. This CDR3 region has 14 residues. Germline trimming cut 5 bases from V and 4 bases from J; bases unmatched to any gene: 8. CDR1 and CDR2 from the germline V gene are DFQATT and SNEGSKA (reference sequence). CDR3 sequence: CSADPQRGGYEQYF. CDR3 sequence (DNA): TGCAGTGCTGACCCCCAGCGGGGGGGGTACGAGCAGTACTTC.

The chain carries TRBV7-2 and TRBJ1-3, with D uncertain. The germline V and J ends were trimmed by 1 base and 0 bases, with 10 bases remaining between them. The CDR3 spans 16 residues. Germline V gene data show CDR1 as SGHTA and CDR2 as FQGNSA. The CDR3 loop is CASSLGTGNSGNTIYF. CDR3 coding DNA: TGTGCCAGCAGCTTAGGGACGGGAAACTCTGGAAACACCATATATTTT. Drawing the rest from reference TRBV7-2 and TRBJ1-3, the complete variable domain is GAGVSQSPSNKVTEKGKDVELRCDPISGHTALYWYRQSLGQGLEFLIYFQGNSAPDKSGLPSDRFSAERTGGSVSTLTIQRTQQEDSAVYLCASSLGTGNSGNTIYFGEGSWLTVV.

The J gene is TRBJ1-3, the V gene TRBV3-1; no clear D gene. Per germline, CDR1 LGHDT and CDR2 YNNKEL (reference sequence). The V gene lost 6 bases and the J gene lost 3 bases, with 9 bases spanning the gap. There are 13 residues in the CDR3. Here the CDR3 reads CASRRLGGNTIYF. The DNA for the CDR3 is TGTGCCAGCAGACGACTGGGTGGAAACACCATATATTTT.

The chain is built from TRBV28 and TRBJ2-3; D call uncertain. CDR3 length: 15 residues. V was cut by 2 bases and J by 0 bases, with 9 bases left in between. Germline CDR1 MDHEN, CDR2 SYDVKM. CDR3 in DNA: TGTGCCAGCAGTTTACCAGGATTTAGCACAGATACGCAGTATTTT. Amino acids: CASSLPGFSTDTQYF. Full variable domain (rest looked up from reference TRBV28 and TRBJ2-3): DVKVTQSSRYLVKRTGEKVFLECVQDMDHENMFWYRQDPGLGLRLIYFSYDVKMKEKGDIPEGYSVSREKKERFSLILESASTNQTSMYLCASSLPGFSTDTQYFGPGTRLTVL.